These 13 T cell receptor beta chains originate from one sample sequenced in a study of human T cells and chemical hapten exposure. This sample's time point: patch test 3, about 24 weeks after DPC sensitization. Treatment in this sample: therapeutic diphenylcyclopropenone sensitization with weekly scalp DPC. TCRdb re-called the RACE reads through MiXCR, storing one row per CDR3 protein. Here the sample spans 80,000 to 100,000 distinct CDR3 sequences, roughly a quarter being singletons. The sequenced sample was whole blood, obtained in connection with sensitization to the hapten diphenylcyclopropenone (DPC). The receptors come from a man aged 35 to 55 with alopecia areata. Some clones in this sample may be carry-over from other donors' samples.

This clonotype was observed a handful of times. V usage is TRBV4-3 and J usage is TRBJ2-7, with D hard to call. This CDR3 has 15 residues. Trimming removed 4 bases from V and 5 bases from J, with 18 bases in between. CDR1 is LGHNA, CDR2 YSLEER, per germline. The CDR3 DNA follows: TGCGCCAGCAGCCGAAATGACCGGAGAGAGAACGAGCAGTACTTC. Its protein is CASSRNDRRENEQYF.

In its sample, this clonotype was seen a few times. This chain links TRBV29-1 with TRBJ1-1; 8 nucleotides match TRBD1. The CDR3 runs to 16 residues. Losses at the gene ends were 0 bases for V and 1 base for J; bases not matched to a gene: 7. Germline CDR1 SQVTM, CDR2 ANQGSEA. The CDR3 coding sequence is TGCAGCGTTGAAGAACAGGGGGGGGTGCGGAACACTGAAGCTTTCTTT. Its protein product is CSVEEQGGVRNTEAFF.

The J gene is TRBJ2-7, the V gene TRBV6-1; maybe TRBD1 (6 bases). The CDR3 sequence is 13 residues long. Germline V CDR1 and CDR2: MNHNS, SASEGT. The V end was cut by 4 bases, the J end by 5 bases, with 12 bases between. CDR3 region: CASSGNRVDEQYF. The CDR3 coding sequence is TGTGCCAGCAGTGGAAACAGGGTTGACGAGCAGTACTTC.

This clonotype has only a few counts. This chain connects TRBV20-1 to TRBJ2-7, with 10 positions matching TRBD1. The germline V gene has CDR1 DFQATT and CDR2 SNEGSKA (reference sequence). V gave up 5 bases and J gave up 3 bases; unmatched junction bases: 7. This CDR3 region has 14 residues. The chain's CDR3 is CSAPRGTGVYEQYF. The CDR3 DNA sequence: TGCAGTGCTCCTCGCGGGACAGGGGTCTACGAGCAGTACTTC.

The gene calls are TRBV28 and TRBJ1-2; D might be TRBD1 (6 bases). Germline V gives CDR1 MDHEN, CDR2 SYDVKM. V lost 8 bases and J lost 0, with 13 bases in between. This CDR3 comprises 14 residues. The CDR3 sequence: CASVPGQTNYGYTF. The CDR3 DNA is TGTGCCAGCGTTCCAGGACAGACTAACTATGGCTACACCTTC.

The rearrangement uses TRBV27 and TRBJ2-7, with D perhaps being TRBD1 or TRBD2 (5 bases each). The germline V and J ends were trimmed by 3 bases and 4 bases, with 10 bases remaining between them. This CDR3 contains 13 residues. Per the germline V gene, CDR1 is MNHEY and CDR2 is SMNVEV (reference sequence). The CDR3 sequence: CASSFLGDYEQYF. In DNA form, the CDR3 reads TGTGCCAGCAGTTTCCTGGGGGATTACGAGCAGTACTTC.

The chain combines TRBV7-3 with TRBJ2-3; no reliable D call. The CDR3 is made up of 15 amino acids. Trimming took off 5 bases at V and 4 bases at J, with 16 bases between the two ends. Germline V gene data show CDR1 as SGHTA and CDR2 as FQGTGA. The CDR3 DNA is TGTGCCAGCAGCCTCGGACCGCCGCCGCCAGATACGCAGTATTTT. The encoded protein is CASSLGPPPPDTQYF.

This clonotype was seen many times. In DNA, the CDR3 is TGCGCCAGCAGCTTGTGGGCGACTGGACAGGGCAGAGGCTATGGCTACACCTTC. This gives the protein CASSLWATGQGRGYGYTF. The chain employs TRBV5-1 and TRBJ1-2; 8 nucleotides align to TRBD1. In germline, CDR1 is SGHRS, CDR2 YFSETQ. Germline trimming cut 1 base from V and 4 bases from J; bases unmatched to any gene: 15. CDR3 length equals 18 residues.

The CDR3 region is CAISESTGGVRYEQYF. The CDR3, as DNA: TGTGCCATCAGTGAGTCGACAGGGGGCGTCCGCTACGAGCAGTACTTC. This chain uses TRBV10-3 with TRBJ2-7, with 10 bases fitting TRBD1. J was trimmed by 3 bases and V by 0 bases; bases with no gene match: 5. The germline CDR1 and CDR2 sequences are ENHRY and SYGVKD. The CDR3 loop spans 16 amino acids.

V is TRBV12-3 or TRBV12-4 and J is TRBJ1-2; D is perhaps TRBD1 (5 bases). The CDR3 is 13 residues long. V was cut by 10 bases and J by 4 bases, with 16 bases left in between. The DNA for the CDR3 is TGTGCCACTCATCGGGGGGGGACCTATGGCTACACCTTC. This gives the protein CATHRGGTYGYTF.

The V call is TRBV3-1, the J call TRBJ2-3, with 7 bases fitting TRBD2. The CDR3 sequence is 11 residues long. Germline V gives CDR1 LGHDT, CDR2 YNNKEL (reference sequence). With 4 bases clipped from V and 9 bases from J, the junction kept 1 base outside the gene matches. The CDR3 coding sequence is TGTGCCAGCAGCCCCGGGGGGACGCAGTATTTT. Its protein product is CASSPGGTQYF.

This chain connects TRBV12-3 or TRBV12-4 to TRBJ2-3, with TRBD2 matching 7 bases. After removal of 7 bases from V and 0 bases from J, the junction contained 7 bases not matched to a gene. This CDR3 spans 15 amino acids. This CDR3 is CASTFSGPSTDTQYF. The CDR3 DNA follows: TGTGCCAGCACTTTTAGCGGGCCTAGCACAGATACGCAGTATTTT.

The genes are TRBV2 and TRBJ2-1; 13 bases are a match to TRBD2. V shed 4 bases and J 8 bases; nucleotides not matched to a gene: 17. The CDR3 sequence is 19 residues long. CDR1 SNHLY and CDR2 FYNNEI come from the germline V gene. CDR3 sequence: CASSGSGRPTSGRDDEQFF. For the CDR3, the DNA is TGTGCCAGCAGTGGGAGTGGAAGACCAACTAGCGGGAGGGACGATGAGCAGTTCTTC.